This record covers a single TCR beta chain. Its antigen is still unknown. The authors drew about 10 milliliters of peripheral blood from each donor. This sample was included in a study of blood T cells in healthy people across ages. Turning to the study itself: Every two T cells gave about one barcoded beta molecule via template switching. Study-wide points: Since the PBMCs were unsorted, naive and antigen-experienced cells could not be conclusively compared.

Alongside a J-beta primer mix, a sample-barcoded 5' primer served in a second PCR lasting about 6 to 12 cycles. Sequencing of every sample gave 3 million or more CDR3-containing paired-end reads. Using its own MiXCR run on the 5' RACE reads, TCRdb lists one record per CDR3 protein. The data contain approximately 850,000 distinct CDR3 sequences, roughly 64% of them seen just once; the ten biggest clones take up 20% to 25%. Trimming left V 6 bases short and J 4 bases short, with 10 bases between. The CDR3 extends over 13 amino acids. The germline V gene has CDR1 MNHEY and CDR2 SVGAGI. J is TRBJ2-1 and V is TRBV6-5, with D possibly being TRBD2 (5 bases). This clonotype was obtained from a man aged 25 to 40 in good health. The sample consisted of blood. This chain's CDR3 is CASRRVGYNEQFF. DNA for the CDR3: TGTGCCAGCAGGAGGGTTGGGTACAATGAGCAGTTCTTC.